The subject of this entry is one T cell receptor beta chain. Its antigen is not known. Using immunoSEQ multiplex PCR, the repertoire was profiled, and TCRdb retains in-frame clones only, with some absent. The sample gives tens of thousands of clones, roughly 89% of which show up once; around 0.3% is in the top ten. This record comes from a study of OX40 agonist ivuxolimab in advanced cancers. Study-wide points: The authors also found low normalized T-cell clonal expansion in some nonresponders. CD4+ T cells averaged fewer expanded clones than CD8+ T cells.

The V gene end was trimmed by 2 bases and the J gene end by 0 bases; junction bases not matched to a gene: 8. Germline assignment: CDR1 LNHNV and CDR2 YYDKDF (reference sequence). This CDR3 spans 17 amino acids. Excluded were patients having autoimmune disease history or systemic immunosuppression. The source was CD4+ or CD8+ T cells sorted from blood, collected in a trial of the OX40 agonist ivuxolimab. This TCR derives from an adult with an advanced solid tumor such as melanoma, head and neck, liver or kidney cancer. The V gene is TRBV15, the J gene TRBJ1-1, with 8 bases matching TRBD1. The CDR3 reads CATSRWTGNTMNTEAFF. The CDR3 coding sequence is TGTGCCACCAGCAGATGGACAGGGAATACCATGAACACTGAAGCTTTCTTT.